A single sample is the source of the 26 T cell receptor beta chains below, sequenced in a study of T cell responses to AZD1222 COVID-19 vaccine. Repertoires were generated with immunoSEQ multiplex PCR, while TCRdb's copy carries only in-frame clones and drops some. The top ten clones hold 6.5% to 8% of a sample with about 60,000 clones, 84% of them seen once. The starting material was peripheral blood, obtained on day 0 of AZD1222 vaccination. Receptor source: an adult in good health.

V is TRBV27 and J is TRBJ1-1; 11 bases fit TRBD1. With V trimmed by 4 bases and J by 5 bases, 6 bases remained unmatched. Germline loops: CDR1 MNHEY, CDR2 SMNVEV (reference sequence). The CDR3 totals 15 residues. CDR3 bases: TGTGCCAGCAGTTCACGGACAGGGGGCGAGACTGAAGCTTTCTTT. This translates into CASSSRTGGETEAFF.

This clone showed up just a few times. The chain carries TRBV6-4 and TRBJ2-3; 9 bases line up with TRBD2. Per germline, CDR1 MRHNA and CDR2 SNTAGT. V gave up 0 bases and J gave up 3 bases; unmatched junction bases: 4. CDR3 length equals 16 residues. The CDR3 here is CASSDSAGGQTDTQYF. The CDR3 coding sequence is TGTGCCAGCAGTGACTCGGCGGGGGGGCAGACAGATACGCAGTATTTT.

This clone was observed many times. This chain's CDR3 is CASSLATSYEQYF. CDR3 nucleotide sequence: TGTGCCAGCAGCTTAGCCACTTCCTACGAGCAGTACTTC. V usage is TRBV11-3 and J usage is TRBJ2-7; D remains ambiguous. The CDR3 runs 13 residues. The V gene lost 1 base and the J gene lost 1 base, with 5 bases spanning the gap. CDR1 SGHNT and CDR2 YENEEA come from the germline V gene. Combining the CDR3 with reference TRBV11-3 and TRBJ2-7 gives the whole variable domain EAGVVQSPRYKIIEKKQPVAFWCNPISGHNTLYWYLQNLGQGPELLIRYENEEAVDDSQLPKDRFSAERLKGVDSTLKIQPAELGDSAVYLCASSLATSYEQYFGPGTRLTVT.

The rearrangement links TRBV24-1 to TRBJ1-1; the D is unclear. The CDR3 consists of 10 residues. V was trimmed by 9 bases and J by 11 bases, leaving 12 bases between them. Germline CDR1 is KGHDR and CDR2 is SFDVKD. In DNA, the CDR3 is TGTGCCACCGGGAGGTTTGGGGCTTTCTTT. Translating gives CATGRFGAFF.

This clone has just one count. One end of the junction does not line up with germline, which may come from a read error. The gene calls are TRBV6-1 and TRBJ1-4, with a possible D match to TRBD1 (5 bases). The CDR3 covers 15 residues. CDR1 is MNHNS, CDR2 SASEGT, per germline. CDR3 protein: CASREEGRGGEKLFF. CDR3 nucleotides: TGTGCCAGCAGGGAAGAGGGGAGAGGCGGAGAAAAACTGTTTTTT.

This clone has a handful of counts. For the CDR3, the DNA is TGTGCCAGCAGCCCGCCTAGGGGGCTGGATTTCAACATTCAGTACTTC. This codes for CASSPPRGLDFNIQYF. The chain combines TRBV3-1 (or the pseudogene TRBV3-2) with TRBJ2-4, with 7 nucleotides matching TRBD1. The CDR3 is made up of 16 amino acids. J lost 7 bases, V lost 4 bases, and 13 bases had no gene match. The V gene's germline CDR1 is LGHDT and CDR2 YNNKEL (reference sequence).

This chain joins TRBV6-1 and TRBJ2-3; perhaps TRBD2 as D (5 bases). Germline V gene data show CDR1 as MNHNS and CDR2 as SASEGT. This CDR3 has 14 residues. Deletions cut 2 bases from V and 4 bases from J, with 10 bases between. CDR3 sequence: CASSETGKADTQYF. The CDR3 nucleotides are TGTGCCAGCAGTGAAACGGGGAAAGCAGATACGCAGTATTTT.

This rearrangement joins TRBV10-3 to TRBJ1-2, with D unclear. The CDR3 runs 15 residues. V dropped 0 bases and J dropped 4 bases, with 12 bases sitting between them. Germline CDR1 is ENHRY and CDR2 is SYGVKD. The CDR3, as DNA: TGTGCCATCAGTGAGTCCATGGAATCGAGCTATGGCTACACCTTC. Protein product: CAISESMESSYGYTF.

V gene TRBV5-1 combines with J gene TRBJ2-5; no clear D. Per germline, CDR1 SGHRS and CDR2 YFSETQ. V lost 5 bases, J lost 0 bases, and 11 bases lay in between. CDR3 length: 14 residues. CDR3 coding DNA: TGCGCCAGCAGGGGTGAACAGTACCAAGAGACCCAGTACTTC. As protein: CASRGEQYQETQYF.

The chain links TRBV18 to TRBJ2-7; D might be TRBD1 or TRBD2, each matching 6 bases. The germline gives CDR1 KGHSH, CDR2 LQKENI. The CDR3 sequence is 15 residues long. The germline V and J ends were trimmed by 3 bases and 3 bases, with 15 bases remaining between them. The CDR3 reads CASSPSGRGDYEQYF. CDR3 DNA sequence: TGTGCCAGCTCACCCTCGGGAAGGGGGGACTACGAGCAGTACTTC.

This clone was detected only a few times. The CDR3 nucleotides are TGTGCCAGCAGCGTAGGTGGAGGCAGGGGGCCAACCTACGAGCAGTACTTC. Amino acid sequence: CASSVGGGRGPTYEQYF. V usage is TRBV14 and J usage is TRBJ2-7, with TRBD1 matching 8 bases. J lost 2 bases, V lost 5 bases, and 14 bases had no gene match. Germline lookup yields CDR1 SGHDN and CDR2 FVKESK. The CDR3 loop spans 17 amino acids.

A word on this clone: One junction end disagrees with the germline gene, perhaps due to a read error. Here the CDR3 DNA reads TGTGCCAGCTCCCCACAGGGGGCGGACACTGAAGCTTTCTTT. It encodes CASSPQGADTEAFF. The V gene is TRBV18, the J gene TRBJ1-1; 9 bases match TRBD1. The CDR3 consists of 14 residues. The germline gives CDR1 KGHSH, CDR2 LQKENI.

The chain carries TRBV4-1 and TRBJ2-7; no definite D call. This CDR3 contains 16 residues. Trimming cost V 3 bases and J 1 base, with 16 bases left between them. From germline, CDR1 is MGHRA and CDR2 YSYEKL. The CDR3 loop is CASSQGRAFGSYEQYF. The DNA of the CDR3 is TGCGCCAGCAGCCAGGGCCGGGCCTTTGGTTCCTACGAGCAGTACTTC.

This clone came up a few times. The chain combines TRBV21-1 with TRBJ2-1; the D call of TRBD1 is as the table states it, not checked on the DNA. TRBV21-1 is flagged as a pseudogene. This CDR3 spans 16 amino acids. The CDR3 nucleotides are TGTGCCAGCAGCAATCCCGTACAGAACTCCTACAATGAGCAGTTCTTC. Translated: CASSNPVQNSYNEQFF.

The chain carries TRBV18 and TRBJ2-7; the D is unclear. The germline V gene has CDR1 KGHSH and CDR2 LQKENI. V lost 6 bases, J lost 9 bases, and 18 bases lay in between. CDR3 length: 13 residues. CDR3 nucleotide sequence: TGTGCCAGCTCCGCCAATCCGTGGGCTGTGCAGTACTTC. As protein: CASSANPWAVQYF.

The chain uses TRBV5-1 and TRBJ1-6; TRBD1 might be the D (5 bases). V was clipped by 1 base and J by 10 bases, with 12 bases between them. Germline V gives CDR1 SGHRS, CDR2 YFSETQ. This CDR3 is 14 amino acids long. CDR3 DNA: TGCGCCAGCAGCTTGTCCAGGGATGGGTCACCCCTCCACTTT. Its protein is CASSLSRDGSPLHF.

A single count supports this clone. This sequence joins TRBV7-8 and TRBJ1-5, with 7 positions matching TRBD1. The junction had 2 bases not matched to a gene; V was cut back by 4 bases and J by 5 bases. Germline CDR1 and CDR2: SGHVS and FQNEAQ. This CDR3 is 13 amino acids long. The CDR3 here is CASSYDRDQPQHF. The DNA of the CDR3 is TGTGCCAGCAGCTACGACAGGGATCAGCCCCAGCATTTT.

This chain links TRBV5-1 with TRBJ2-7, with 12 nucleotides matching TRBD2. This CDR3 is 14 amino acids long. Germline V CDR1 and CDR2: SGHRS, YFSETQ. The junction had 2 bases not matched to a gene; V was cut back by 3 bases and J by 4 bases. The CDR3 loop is CASSSSGGEYEQYF. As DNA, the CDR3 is TGCGCCAGCAGCTCTAGCGGGGGGGAGTACGAGCAGTACTTC.

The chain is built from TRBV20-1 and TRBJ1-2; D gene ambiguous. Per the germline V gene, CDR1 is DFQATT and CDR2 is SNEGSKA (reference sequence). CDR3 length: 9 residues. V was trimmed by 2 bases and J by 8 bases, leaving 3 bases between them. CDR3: CSARQGYTF. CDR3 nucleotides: TGCAGTGCTAGACAGGGCTACACCTTC.

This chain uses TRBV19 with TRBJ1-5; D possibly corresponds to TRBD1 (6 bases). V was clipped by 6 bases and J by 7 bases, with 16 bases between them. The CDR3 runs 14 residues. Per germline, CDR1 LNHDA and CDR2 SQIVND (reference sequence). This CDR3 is CASSTVGGHQPQHF. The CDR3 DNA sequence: TGTGCCAGTAGCACTGTCGGGGGGCACCAGCCCCAGCATTTT.

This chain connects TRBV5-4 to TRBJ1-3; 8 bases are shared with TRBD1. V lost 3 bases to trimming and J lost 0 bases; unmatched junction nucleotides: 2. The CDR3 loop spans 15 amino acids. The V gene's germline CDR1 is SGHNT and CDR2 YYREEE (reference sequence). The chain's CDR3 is CASSSGQASGNTIYF. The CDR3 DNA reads TGTGCCAGCAGCTCGGGACAGGCCTCTGGAAACACCATATATTTT. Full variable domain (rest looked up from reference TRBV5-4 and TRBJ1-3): ETGVTQSPTHLIKTRGQQVTLRCSSQSGHNTVSWYQQALGQGPQFIFQYYREEENGRGNFPPRFSGLQFPNYSSELNVNALELDDSALYLCASSSGQASGNTIYFGEGSWLTVV.

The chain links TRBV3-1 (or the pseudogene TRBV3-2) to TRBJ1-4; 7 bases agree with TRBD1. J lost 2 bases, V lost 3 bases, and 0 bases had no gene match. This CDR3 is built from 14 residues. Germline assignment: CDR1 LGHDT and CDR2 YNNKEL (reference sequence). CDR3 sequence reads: CASSHRGTNEKLFF. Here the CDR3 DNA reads TGTGCCAGCAGCCACAGGGGGACTAATGAAAAACTGTTTTTT.

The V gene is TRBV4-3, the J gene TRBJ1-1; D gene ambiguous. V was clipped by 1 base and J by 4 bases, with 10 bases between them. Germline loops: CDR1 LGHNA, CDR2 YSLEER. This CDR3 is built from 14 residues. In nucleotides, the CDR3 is TGCGCCAGCAGCCAAGTTAGGGTGGGCACTGAAGCTTTCTTT. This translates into CASSQVRVGTEAFF.

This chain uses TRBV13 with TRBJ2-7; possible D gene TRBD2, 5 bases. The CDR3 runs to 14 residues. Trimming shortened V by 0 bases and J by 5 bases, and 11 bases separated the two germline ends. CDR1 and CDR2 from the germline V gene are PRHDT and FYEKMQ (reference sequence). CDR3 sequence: CASSLGGVEDEQYF. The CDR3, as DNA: TGTGCCAGCAGCTTAGGCGGCGTGGAGGACGAGCAGTACTTC.

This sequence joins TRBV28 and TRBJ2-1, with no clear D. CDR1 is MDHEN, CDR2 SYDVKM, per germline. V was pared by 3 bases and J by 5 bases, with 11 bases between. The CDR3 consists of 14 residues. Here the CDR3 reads CASSLWVRDNEQFF. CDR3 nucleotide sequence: TGTGCCAGCAGTTTGTGGGTGCGAGACAATGAGCAGTTCTTC.

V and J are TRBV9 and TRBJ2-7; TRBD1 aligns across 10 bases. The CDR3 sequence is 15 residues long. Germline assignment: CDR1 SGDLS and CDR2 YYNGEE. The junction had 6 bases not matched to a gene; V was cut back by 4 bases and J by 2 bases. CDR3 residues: CASSLRGTGAYEQYF. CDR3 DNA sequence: TGTGCCAGCAGCCTCCGAGGGACAGGGGCCTACGAGCAGTACTTC.